A single sample gave rise to the 19 T cell receptor beta chains below, sequenced in a study of T cells after yellow fever vaccination. One entry per CDR3 protein, called by TCRdb with MiXCR from the 5' RACE reads. The sample consists of under 300,000 distinct CDR3 sequences, 10% to 15% of them appearing once. Sequenced here: CD4+ T cells sorted from PBMCs, sampled 45 days after the yellow fever booster vaccination. The receptors shown here come from a man aged 25-45 years who received the YFV17D yellow fever vaccine.

This clonotype turned up a few times. The chain combines TRBV7-2 with TRBJ1-5, with 9 bases that match TRBD1. Germline V lookup: CDR1 SGHTA, CDR2 FQGNSA. The CDR3 contains 15 residues. The V and J ends lost 5 bases and 9 bases, in that order; junction bases with no gene match: 11. The CDR3 nucleotides read TGTGCCAGCAGCGAGACTTCACAGGGGGCGAGGCCCCAGCATTTT. Amino acids: CASSETSQGARPQHF. Complete variable domain (other parts from reference TRBV7-2 and TRBJ1-5): GAGVSQSPSNKVTEKGKDVELRCDPISGHTALYWYRQSLGQGLEFLIYFQGNSAPDKSGLPSDRFSAERTGGSVSTLTIQRTQQEDSAVYLCASSETSQGARPQHFGDGTRLSIL.

This sequence joins TRBV21-1 and TRBJ1-1; the table's D call of TRBD1 was not tested on the DNA. TRBV21-1 is a pseudogene. The CDR3 totals 14 residues. In DNA, the CDR3 is TGTGCCAGCGGGAAAATCCTCTCCCAGACTGAAGCTTTCTTT. Encoded protein: CASGKILSQTEAFF.

This clonotype was detected only a few times. The chain couples TRBV28 to TRBJ1-5, with D maybe TRBD1 (6 bases). With 6 bases removed from V and 2 bases from J, the gap between germline ends came to 14 bases. CDR3 length: 15 amino acids. The germline CDR1 and CDR2 sequences are MDHEN and SYDVKM. Here the CDR3 reads CASRRRGLGNQPQHF. The CDR3 DNA sequence: TGTGCCAGCAGGAGAAGGGGGTTGGGCAATCAGCCCCAGCATTTT.

The chain is built from TRBV7-2 and TRBJ2-4; D not resolved. This CDR3 has 15 residues. With 1 base removed from V and 0 bases from J, the gap between germline ends came to 7 bases. Germline CDR1 is SGHTA and CDR2 is FQGNSA. The CDR3 here is CASSLVGVAKNIQYF. Written as DNA, the CDR3 is TGTGCCAGCAGCTTAGTAGGTGTAGCCAAAAACATTCAGTACTTC.

The V gene is TRBV18, the J gene TRBJ2-1; D not certain. V lost 6 bases and J 5 bases, leaving 11 bases between the germline ends. The germline CDR1 and CDR2 sequences are KGHSH and LQKENI. The CDR3 totals 13 residues. The CDR3 sequence: CASSPTQDNEQFF. The CDR3 coding sequence is TGTGCCAGCTCCCCAACCCAGGACAATGAGCAGTTCTTC.

This clonotype was seen a few times. The V gene is TRBV9, the J gene TRBJ2-5; weak D call: TRBD1 (6 bases). V lost 4 bases and J lost 4, with 8 bases in between. There are 12 residues in the CDR3. The V gene's germline CDR1 is SGDLS and CDR2 YYNGEE. The CDR3 loop is CASSRGLETQYF. The CDR3 DNA follows: TGTGCCAGCAGCAGGGGGTTAGAGACCCAGTACTTC.

This clonotype was picked up a small number of times. The chain is built from TRBV5-4 and TRBJ2-1; 7 bases map to TRBD2. CDR1 SGHNT and CDR2 YYREEE come from the germline V gene (reference sequence). This CDR3 spans 15 amino acids. Trimming at V came to 2 bases and at J to 7 bases, leaving 9 bases not matched to a gene. The DNA for the CDR3 is TGTGCCAGCAGCTTCCCGCGGGAGCCAAGGAATGAGCAGTTCTTC. Encoded protein: CASSFPREPRNEQFF.

This clonotype was counted between two and nine times. The chain joins TRBV20-1 to TRBJ2-7, with 9 bases that match TRBD1. This CDR3 region has 14 residues. Trimming removed 6 bases from V and 4 bases from J; junction bases left unmatched: 10. The germline gives CDR1 DFQATT, CDR2 SNEGSKA (reference sequence). CDR3 region: CSAPHRGQGYEQYF. The CDR3 DNA sequence: TGCAGTGCCCCGCATCGGGGACAGGGATACGAGCAGTACTTC.

The table lists this clonotype with a few counts. The V and J genes are TRBV24-1 and TRBJ2-1; TRBD2 agrees at 7 bases. The length of the CDR3 is 16 residues. Germline CDR1 KGHDR, CDR2 SFDVKD. V gave up 7 bases and J gave up 1 base; unmatched junction bases: 9. The CDR3 spells CATRPGGEGSYNEQFF. Written as DNA, the CDR3 is TGTGCCACCAGACCTGGGGGGGAGGGGTCCTACAATGAGCAGTTCTTC.

The rearrangement links TRBV7-2 to TRBJ2-7; maybe TRBD1 (5 bases). Germline V gene lookup returns CDR1 SGHTA and CDR2 FQGNSA. CDR3 length: 14 residues. The V and J ends lost 1 base and 2 bases respectively, with 9 bases between them. The DNA of the CDR3 is TGTGCCAGCAGCTTAGATGGGGCTACCTACGAGCAGTACTTC. Protein sequence: CASSLDGATYEQYF.

This chain connects TRBV5-1 to TRBJ2-2; 14 nucleotides align to TRBD2. Unmatched junction bases numbered 6, after V lost 4 bases and J lost 4 bases. The CDR3 runs to 17 residues. CDR1 and CDR2 from the germline V gene are SGHRS and YFSETQ. The CDR3 DNA is TGCGCCAGCAGCCCAGGGACTAGCGGGAGTGTCACCGGGGAGCTGTTTTTT. This codes for CASSPGTSGSVTGELFF.

Ten or more counts support this clonotype. V is TRBV7-2 and J is TRBJ2-1; D might be TRBD2 (5 bases). Trimming removed 2 bases from V and 7 bases from J, with 18 bases in between. Germline V lookup: CDR1 SGHTA, CDR2 FQGNSA. This CDR3 contains 16 residues. The CDR3 DNA follows: TGTGCCAGCAGCTTATTCCGGGGTAGGACTGAGAATGAGCAGTTCTTC. Its translation is CASSLFRGRTENEQFF.

The V call is TRBV12-3 or TRBV12-4, the J call TRBJ2-1; 11 nucleotides match TRBD2. This CDR3 is built from 15 residues. V was pared by 5 bases and J by 6 bases, with 6 bases of the junction left unmatched. CDR3 amino acids: CASSRGLAVVNEQFF. The CDR3 DNA is TGTGCCAGCAGTCGGGGACTAGCGGTCGTCAATGAGCAGTTCTTC.

This rearrangement joins TRBV24-1 to TRBJ2-1, with 7 bases matching TRBD1. Trimming took 5 bases from V and 4 from J; bases not matched to a gene: 10. Germline values: CDR1 KGHDR, CDR2 SFDVKD. CDR3 length equals 16 residues. CDR3 protein: CATSGSGQNLYNEQFF. In nucleotides, the CDR3 is TGTGCCACCAGTGGTTCGGGACAGAACCTTTACAATGAGCAGTTCTTC.

CDR3 protein: CSVRGQGVSYNEQFF. CDR3 coding DNA: TGCAGCGTTAGGGGACAGGGGGTATCCTACAATGAGCAGTTCTTC. This chain uses TRBV29-1 with TRBJ2-1, with 11 bases matching TRBD1. V lost 5 bases and J lost 1; bases outside the gene matches: 4. The CDR3 is 15 amino acids. Germline V gene data show CDR1 as SQVTM and CDR2 as ANQGSEA.

This clonotype has only a few counts. This chain joins TRBV7-8 and TRBJ2-5; TRBD1 is a possible D gene (6 bases). This CDR3 is 15 amino acids long. Germline loops: CDR1 SGHVS, CDR2 FQNEAQ. V was cut by 4 bases and J by 5 bases, with 17 bases left in between. The CDR3 DNA reads as TGTGCCAGCAGCTCTAGGGGGACACGATCGGAGACCCAGTACTTC. Translating it yields CASSSRGTRSETQYF.

This clonotype appeared a few times. One junction end disagrees with the germline gene, perhaps due to a read error. The CDR3 spells CASSARTGGSSEQYF. CDR3 sequence (DNA): TGTGCCAGCAGCGCCCGGACAGGGGGCTCCTCCGAGCAGTACTTC. This rearrangement joins TRBV9 to TRBJ2-7, with TRBD1 matching over 11 bases. This CDR3 has 15 amino acids. Germline values: CDR1 SGDLS, CDR2 YYNGEE. The full variable domain, with the rest looked up from reference TRBV9 and TRBJ2-7, is DSGVTQTPKHLITATGQRVTLRCSPRSGDLSVYWYQQSLDQGLQFLIQYYNGEERAKGNILERFSAQQFPDLHSELNLSSLELGDSALYFCASSARTGGSSEQYFGPGTRLTVT.

This clonotype appeared a few times. This sequence joins TRBV20-1 and TRBJ1-2, with D possibly matching TRBD1 (5 bases). CDR1 is DFQATT and CDR2 is SNEGSKA in the germline V gene (reference sequence). The V and J ends lost 7 bases and 8 bases respectively, with 17 bases between them. This CDR3 has 12 residues. CDR3 residues: CSGLTGPGGYTF. The CDR3 DNA follows: TGCAGTGGACTCACAGGACCGGGGGGCTACACCTTC.

With regard to this clonotype: A much larger clone sits a single nucleotide away, making a read error possible. The V and J genes are TRBV15 and TRBJ2-2; D unclear. The length of the CDR3 is 14 residues. CDR1 and CDR2 (germline): LNHNV, YYDKDF (reference sequence). CDR3 region: CASSRDSIAGELFF. The CDR3 DNA is TGTGCCAGCAGCAGAGATTCTATCGCCGGGGAGCTGTTTTTT.